This T cell receptor (beta chain) was sequenced for a study of technical replicates of blood from a few donors. CDR1 MGHRA and CDR2 YSYEKL come from the germline V gene. The CDR3 loop spans 14 amino acids. With V trimmed by 4 bases and J by 5 bases, 6 bases remained unmatched. Produced via immunoSEQ multiplex PCR; TCRdb's table is partial and in-frame only. The table shows around 93,000 clones, with 95% occurring only once. The source material was T cells isolated from PBMCs. This chain links TRBV4-1 with TRBJ2-7, with TRBD2 matching 9 bases. This TCR came from a human donor in good health. The CDR3 nucleotides are TGCGCCAGCAGCCCACTAGCGGGTAGGGACGAGCAGTACTTC. Translation: CASSPLAGRDEQYF.